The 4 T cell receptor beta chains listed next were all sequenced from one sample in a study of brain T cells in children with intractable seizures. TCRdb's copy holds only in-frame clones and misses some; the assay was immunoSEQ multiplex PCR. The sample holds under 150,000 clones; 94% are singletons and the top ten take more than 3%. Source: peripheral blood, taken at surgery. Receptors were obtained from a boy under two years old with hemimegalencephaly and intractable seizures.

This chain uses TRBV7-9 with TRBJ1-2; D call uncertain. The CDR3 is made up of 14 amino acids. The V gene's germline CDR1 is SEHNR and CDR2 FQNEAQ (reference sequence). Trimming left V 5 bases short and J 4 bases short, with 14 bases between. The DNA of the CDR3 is TGTGCCAGCAGCCCTATTATATATGGCTATGGCTACACCTTC. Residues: CASSPIIYGYGYTF.

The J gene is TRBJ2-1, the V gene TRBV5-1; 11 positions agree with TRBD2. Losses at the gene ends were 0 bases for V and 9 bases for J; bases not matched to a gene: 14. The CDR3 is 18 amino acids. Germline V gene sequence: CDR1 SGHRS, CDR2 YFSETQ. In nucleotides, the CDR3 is TGCGCCAGCAGCTTGGCCACTCGGGGTAGCGGGAGGGCCGGTGAGCAGTTCTTC. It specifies CASSLATRGSGRAGEQFF. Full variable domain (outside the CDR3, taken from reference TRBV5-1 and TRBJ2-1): KAGVTQTPRYLIKTRGQQVTLSCSPISGHRSVSWYQQTPGQGLQFLFEYFSETQRNKGNFPGRFSGRQFSNSRSEMNVSTLELGDSALYLCASSLATRGSGRAGEQFFGPGTRLTVL.

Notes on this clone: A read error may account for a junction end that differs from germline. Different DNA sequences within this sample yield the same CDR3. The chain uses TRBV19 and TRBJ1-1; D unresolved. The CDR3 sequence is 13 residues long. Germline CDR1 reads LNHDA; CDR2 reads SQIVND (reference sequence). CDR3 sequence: CASSLLMNTEAFF. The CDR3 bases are TGTGCCAGTAGTCTCCTCATGAACACTGAAGCTTTTTTT.

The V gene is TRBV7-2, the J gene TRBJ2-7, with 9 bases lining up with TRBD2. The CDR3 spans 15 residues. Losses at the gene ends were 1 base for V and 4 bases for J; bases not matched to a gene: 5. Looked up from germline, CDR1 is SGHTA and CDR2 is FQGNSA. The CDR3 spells CASSLGPSGTYEQYF. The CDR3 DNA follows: TGTGCCAGCAGCTTAGGTCCTAGCGGGACTTACGAGCAGTACTTC.